These 20 T cell receptor beta chains were all obtained from the same sample, sequenced in a study of cytotoxic CD8 clonotypes in ibrutinib-treated CLL. The method was immunoSEQ multiplex PCR; TCRdb's version includes in-frame clones alone and lacks a portion of them. The sample has approximately 150,000 clones; around three quarters are singletons. Sequences were derived from PBMCs, sampled after 12 months of ibrutinib treatment. Every receptor here comes from a human donor with chronic lymphocytic leukemia.

The chain carries TRBV5-1 and TRBJ2-6, with D perhaps TRBD1 (5 bases). The CDR3 spans 16 residues. The germline gives CDR1 SGHRS, CDR2 YFSETQ. Trimming took 1 base from V and 0 from J, leaving 8 bases between them. This chain's CDR3 is CASSLLQGSGANVLTF. Written as DNA, the CDR3 is TGCGCCAGCAGCTTGTTGCAGGGCTCTGGGGCCAACGTCCTGACTTTC.

This clone was seen once. This chain connects TRBV5-1 to TRBJ2-7; 12 bases match TRBD2. This CDR3 contains 15 residues. Trimming at V came to 4 bases and at J to 7 bases, leaving 9 bases not matched to a gene. Per germline, CDR1 SGHRS and CDR2 YFSETQ. CDR3 residues: CASSPLAGGPGEQYF. The CDR3 nucleotides are TGCGCCAGCAGCCCCCTAGCGGGAGGGCCCGGGGAGCAGTACTTC.

This chain joins TRBV18 and TRBJ2-1; D uncertain. V gave up 2 bases and J gave up 0 bases, with 11 bases separating them. The CDR3 has 16 amino acids. Germline V gene lookup returns CDR1 KGHSH and CDR2 LQKENI. The CDR3 sequence is CASSPSLTPSYNEQFF. CDR3 DNA: TGTGCCAGCTCACCAAGCCTGACTCCCTCCTACAATGAGCAGTTCTTC.

The chain joins TRBV5-1 to TRBJ2-3; TRBD2 agrees at 7 bases. J lost 0 bases, V lost 1 base, and 5 bases had no gene match. The CDR3 covers 16 residues. Germline CDR1 and CDR2: SGHRS and YFSETQ. The CDR3 DNA reads as TGCGCCAGCAGCTTGTGGCTAGCGGAAAGCACAGATACGCAGTATTTT. Protein product: CASSLWLAESTDTQYF.

V and J are TRBV6-6 and TRBJ2-7; D uncertain. Trimming removed 0 bases at V and 6 bases at J, with 9 bases between. CDR3 length: 13 amino acids. Germline-derived CDR1 and CDR2 are MNHNY and SVGAGI (reference sequence). The CDR3 loop is CASSYSILVEQYF. CDR3 nucleotides: TGTGCCAGCAGTTACTCGATCTTGGTCGAGCAGTACTTC.

This chain connects TRBV5-1 to TRBJ2-3, with 8 positions matching TRBD2. The CDR3 is 14 amino acids. CDR1 is SGHRS, CDR2 YFSETQ, per germline. Unmatched junction bases numbered 5, after V lost 4 bases and J lost 4 bases. DNA for the CDR3: TGCGCCAGCAGCCCCGGGACTAGGTCAGATACGCAGTATTTT. This encodes CASSPGTRSDTQYF.

The chain combines TRBV5-6 with TRBJ2-4; 7 bases are a match to TRBD1. V lost 0 bases and J lost 3; bases outside the gene matches: 9. The CDR3 is 17 residues long. Germline V gives CDR1 SGHDT, CDR2 YYEEEE. The CDR3 DNA is TGTGCCAGCAGCTTGGGGCAGGGGGTATTATTCAAAAACATTCAGTACTTC. Protein sequence: CASSLGQGVLFKNIQYF.

This clone turned up a few times. The chain has TRBV7-8 and TRBJ1-4; D possibly corresponds to TRBD1 (6 bases). Trimming cost V 5 bases and J 7 bases, with 11 bases left between them. The CDR3 is 13 amino acids. Germline loops: CDR1 SGHVS, CDR2 FQNEAQ. The CDR3 coding sequence is TGTGCCAGCAGCAGGGGGAGCGGTGAAAAACTGTTTTTT. Its translation is CASSRGSGEKLFF.

This chain joins TRBV28 and TRBJ1-2; 9 positions agree with TRBD1. The CDR3 covers 13 residues. Trimming removed 5 bases from V and 6 bases from J; junction bases left unmatched: 4. Germline V lookup: CDR1 MDHEN, CDR2 SYDVKM. The CDR3 loop reads CASSPNRGHGYTF. The CDR3 DNA sequence: TGTGCCAGCAGTCCAAACAGGGGGCATGGCTACACCTTC.

The rearrangement links TRBV9 to TRBJ1-6; D not resolved. CDR3 size: 13 residues. CDR1 is SGDLS and CDR2 is YYNGEE in the germline V gene. With 2 bases removed from V and 9 bases from J, the gap between germline ends came to 9 bases. CDR3 bases: TGTGCCAGCAGCGTCAACAACATTTCACCCCTCCACTTT. Encoded protein: CASSVNNISPLHF.

V and J are TRBV4-2 and TRBJ2-6; D possibly corresponds to TRBD2 (5 bases). The CDR3 has 15 residues. Germline lookup yields CDR1 LGHNA and CDR2 YNFKEQ. The V gene lost 0 bases and the J gene lost 2 bases, with 5 bases spanning the gap. CDR3 residues: CASSQERAGANVLTF. The DNA of the CDR3 is TGTGCCAGCAGCCAAGAGCGGGCTGGGGCCAACGTCCTGACTTTC.

The chain is built from TRBV12-5 and TRBJ2-1; 9 positions agree with TRBD1. CDR1 is LGHNT and CDR2 is FRNRAP in the germline V gene. The CDR3 is 16 amino acids. V dropped 4 bases and J dropped 8; count of bases not matched to a gene: 12. The CDR3 spells CASGSWTGDSRYEQFF. The CDR3 coding sequence is TGTGCTAGTGGTTCCTGGACAGGGGACTCTAGGTATGAGCAGTTCTTC.

The chain links TRBV6-5 to TRBJ2-5, with D uncertain. This CDR3 spans 13 amino acids. Per germline, CDR1 MNHEY and CDR2 SVGAGI. V lost 1 base, J lost 5 bases, and 8 bases lay in between. The CDR3 spells CASSYYPSETQYF. The DNA for the CDR3 is TGTGCCAGCAGTTACTATCCCTCGGAGACCCAGTACTTC.

This chain connects TRBV6-5 to TRBJ2-5; D uncertain. CDR3 size: 13 residues. Trimming cost V 2 bases and J 4 bases, with 8 bases left between them. Looked up from germline, CDR1 is MNHEY and CDR2 is SVGAGI. CDR3 sequence reads: CASSYRHLETQYF. The CDR3 nucleotides are TGTGCCAGCAGTTACCGGCACTTAGAGACCCAGTACTTC.

The chain employs TRBV7-2 and TRBJ1-3, with D uncertain. This CDR3 has 12 residues. Germline-derived CDR1 and CDR2 are SGHTA and FQGNSA. The V gene lost 5 bases and the J gene lost 4 bases, with 6 bases spanning the gap. CDR3 nucleotides: TGTGCCAGCAGCCGACGAGGAAACACCATATATTTT. Translated: CASSRRGNTIYF.

A note on this clone: This same CDR3 is encoded by further DNA sequences in the sample. V gene TRBV27 combines with J gene TRBJ2-5, with D possibly TRBD2 on 5 matching bases. Per germline, CDR1 MNHEY and CDR2 SMNVEV (reference sequence). There are 12 residues in the CDR3. The V gene lost 3 bases and the J gene lost 4 bases, with 6 bases spanning the gap. The CDR3 loop reads CASSLGRETQYF. In DNA, the CDR3 is TGTGCCAGCAGTTTGGGGAGAGAGACCCAGTACTTC.

V and J are TRBV7-2 and TRBJ1-5; D gene ambiguous. Per germline, CDR1 SGHTA and CDR2 FQGNSA. V lost 4 bases to trimming and J lost 3 bases, with 10 bases between them. The CDR3 spans 14 residues. In DNA, the CDR3 is TGTGCCAGCAGCTCAGGACGGTTCAATCAGCCCCAGCATTTT. Translation gives CASSSGRFNQPQHF.

This sequence joins TRBV10-3 and TRBJ2-1; maybe TRBD2 (7 bases). V lost 2 bases to trimming and J lost 7 bases, with 15 bases between them. Germline CDR1 reads ENHRY; CDR2 reads SYGVKD. This CDR3 has 15 amino acids. The CDR3 bases are TGTGCCATCAGTGAGGCGGGGGCCGAGAGAAATGAGCAGTTCTTC. Translating it yields CAISEAGAERNEQFF.

Comments on this clone: Additional DNA sequences in this sample encode the identical CDR3. The chain employs TRBV6-5 and TRBJ2-3; D may be TRBD2 (5 bases). The ends were cut back, 3 bases at V and 2 bases at J, with 9 bases in the middle. The germline gives CDR1 MNHEY, CDR2 SVGAGI. The CDR3 length is 14 residues. CDR3 DNA: TGTGCCAGCAGTTATAGGAGGCCCACAGATACGCAGTATTTT. Amino acids: CASSYRRPTDTQYF.

This clone appeared once. The chain is built from TRBV4-1 and TRBJ2-1; no clear D. CDR1 MGHRA and CDR2 YSYEKL come from the germline V gene. The CDR3 sequence is 16 residues long. V lost 0 bases and J lost 4, with 13 bases in between. CDR3 protein: CASSQDPNGRYNEQFF. CDR3 sequence (DNA): TGCGCCAGCAGCCAAGACCCAAACGGGCGATACAATGAGCAGTTCTTC.